A single sample gave rise to the 20 T cell receptor beta chains below, sequenced in a study of blood T cell repertoires in COVID-19. Method: immunoSEQ multiplex PCR; TCRdb's copy keeps in-frame clones and lacks some. The sample shows 150,000 to 200,000 clones, 80% to 85% of them seen only once. Material: peripheral blood. The receptors derive from a woman in her seventies with COVID-19, enrolled during active disease.

The rearrangement uses TRBV9 and TRBJ1-2; TRBD1 matches 7 bases. After removal of 5 bases from V and 3 bases from J, the junction contained 7 bases not matched to a gene. CDR1 is SGDLS and CDR2 is YYNGEE in the germline V gene. This CDR3 contains 14 residues. CDR3 in DNA: TGTGCCAGCAGTGCTGACAGGGAGGACTATGGCTACACCTTC. The encoded protein is CASSADREDYGYTF.

The rearrangement joins TRBV5-4 to TRBJ2-7; possibly TRBD2 for D (6 bases). This CDR3 comprises 15 residues. Deletions cut 3 bases from V and 4 bases from J, with 17 bases between. The germline V gene has CDR1 SGHNT and CDR2 YYREEE (reference sequence). The CDR3 region has the DNA TGTGCCAGCAGCTCGACAGCGGGCGCAGAATACGAGCAGTACTTC. It is translated as CASSSTAGAEYEQYF.

The chain employs TRBV30 and TRBJ2-1; the D gene is possibly TRBD2 (5 bases). Germline V lookup: CDR1 GTSNPN, CDR2 SVGIG (reference sequence). V lost 1 base and J lost 7, with 17 bases in between. The CDR3 totals 15 residues. CDR3 in amino acids: CAWSGGVASGNEQFF. The CDR3, as DNA: TGTGCCTGGAGTGGTGGGGTGGCCTCGGGGAATGAGCAGTTCTTC.

V usage is TRBV9 and J usage is TRBJ2-2, with TRBD2 identical over 10 bases. The CDR3 runs to 18 residues. Germline CDR1 is SGDLS and CDR2 is YYNGEE. Trimming took 4 bases from V and 4 from J; bases not matched to a gene: 13. CDR3 bases: TGTGCCAGCAGCCCCCACACTGGAGCGGGAGGGGCCACCGGGGAGCTGTTTTTT. Translated: CASSPHTGAGGATGELFF.

The J gene is TRBJ2-5, the V gene TRBV7-2; D perhaps matches TRBD2 (5 bases). This CDR3 has 15 residues. From germline, CDR1 is SGHTA and CDR2 FQGNSA. Trimming shortened V by 2 bases and J by 1 base, and 11 bases separated the two germline ends. The CDR3 sequence is CASSLNGNLQETQYF. The CDR3 DNA sequence: TGTGCCAGCAGCTTAAACGGGAACCTCCAAGAGACCCAGTACTTC.

The chain uses TRBV12-3 or TRBV12-4 and TRBJ1-2; a possible D gene is TRBD1 (6 bases). V lost 3 bases and J 7 bases, leaving 12 bases between the germline ends. There are 13 residues in the CDR3. The CDR3 DNA reads as TGTGCCAGCAGTTTTAGACGGGGGGCTGGCTACACCTTC. It encodes CASSFRRGAGYTF.

DNA of the CDR3: TGTGCCAGTAACAGGAACACTGAAGCTTTCTTT. It is translated as CASNRNTEAFF. The J gene is TRBJ1-1, the V gene TRBV19; no clear D gene. Germline V gene data show CDR1 as LNHDA and CDR2 as SQIVND (reference sequence). The CDR3 is made up of 11 amino acids. V lost 7 bases and J lost 1, with 4 bases in between.

This chain uses TRBV7-9 with TRBJ2-7; D uncertain. Trimming took 2 bases from V and 3 from J, leaving 11 bases between them. The CDR3 runs 14 residues. CDR1 is SEHNR, CDR2 FQNEAQ, per germline (reference sequence). The CDR3 spells CASSLRGNYYEQYF. The CDR3 coding sequence is TGTGCCAGCAGCTTACGCGGAAACTACTACGAGCAGTACTTC.

The DNA for the CDR3 is TGTGCCAGCAGACCAACTCTAGCGGGGGACTGGAATGAGCAGTTCTTC. Amino acids: CASRPTLAGDWNEQFF. The genes are TRBV5-4 and TRBJ2-1; 10 bases map to TRBD2. The CDR3 is 16 amino acids. The junction had 12 bases not matched to a gene; V was cut back by 5 bases and J by 7 bases. Germline V gene data show CDR1 as SGHNT and CDR2 as YYREEE (reference sequence).

In nucleotides, the CDR3 is TGTGCCAGCAGCAGCACCGGGACTAGCGGTTCTTACGAGCAGTACTTC. This codes for CASSSTGTSGSYEQYF. The rearrangement joins TRBV5-6 to TRBJ2-7, with 11 bases identical to TRBD2. The CDR3 runs to 16 residues. The V gene's germline CDR1 is SGHDT and CDR2 YYEEEE. V lost 4 bases and J lost 4; bases outside the gene matches: 10.

The V gene is TRBV28, the J gene TRBJ2-1; 8 positions match TRBD1. The CDR3 consists of 14 residues. The germline V gene encodes CDR1 MDHEN and CDR2 SYDVKM. The V segment lost 7 bases and the J segment 15 bases; nucleotides outside the gene matches: 17. CDR3 nucleotide sequence: TGTGCCAGCATTCCCGATCCTCTCAAGGGACAGGCGTTCTTC. Translating gives CASIPDPLKGQAFF.

There are a few counts of this clone. CDR3 nucleotides: TGTGCCAGCAGCTCCCCAGGGGTCTCCTCTGGAAACACCATATATTTT. Translation: CASSSPGVSSGNTIYF. V usage is TRBV7-2 and J usage is TRBJ1-3; possibly TRBD1 for D (6 bases). Germline V gene lookup returns CDR1 SGHTA and CDR2 FQGNSA. Deletions cut 4 bases from V and 0 bases from J, with 13 bases between. The CDR3 length is 16 residues.

The rearrangement joins TRBV12-5 to TRBJ1-2, with a weak D call TRBD1 (6 bases). CDR1 is LGHNT, CDR2 FRNRAP, per germline. Deletions cut 1 base from V and 5 bases from J, with 8 bases between. This CDR3 is built from 13 residues. The CDR3 here is CASGLDRVYGYTF. In DNA form, the CDR3 reads TGTGCTAGTGGTTTGGACAGGGTGTATGGCTACACCTTC. The variable domain in full, with the rest retrieved from reference TRBV12-5 and TRBJ1-2, is DARVTQTPRHKVTEMGQEVTMRCQPILGHNTVFWYRQTMMQGLELLAYFRNRAPLDDSGMPKDRFSAEMPDATLATLKIQPSEPRDSAVYFCASGLDRVYGYTFGSGTRLTVV.

This clone occurred a few times. The chain uses TRBV15 and TRBJ1-5; 7 bases match TRBD1. Germline-derived CDR1 and CDR2 are LNHNV and YYDKDF (reference sequence). This CDR3 spans 16 amino acids. V trimming: 3 bases; J trimming: 0 bases; junction bases outside the gene matches: 5. CDR3 coding DNA: TGTGCCACCAGCAGTCGCCAGGGGGTTAGCAATCAGCCCCAGCATTTT. Its protein is CATSSRQGVSNQPQHF. The whole variable domain, remainder taken from reference TRBV15 and TRBJ1-5, is DAMVIQNPRYQVTQFGKPVTLSCSQTLNHNVMYWYQQKSSQAPKLLFHYYDKDFNNEADTPDNFQSRRPNTSFCFLDIRSPGLGDTAMYLCATSSRQGVSNQPQHFGDGTRLSIL.

J is TRBJ1-1 and V is TRBV10-3; no firm D call. V lost 4 bases to trimming and J lost 4 bases, with 4 bases between them. The CDR3 extends over 11 amino acids. Germline values: CDR1 ENHRY, CDR2 SYGVKD. The CDR3 here is CAISGSTEAFF. Written as DNA, the CDR3 is TGTGCCATCAGTGGGAGCACTGAAGCTTTCTTT.

The J gene is TRBJ1-2, the V gene TRBV7-9; 10 bases match TRBD1. The V gene end was trimmed by 3 bases and the J gene end by 6 bases; junction bases not matched to a gene: 4. CDR3 length: 14 residues. Germline V gives CDR1 SEHNR, CDR2 FQNEAQ (reference sequence). The chain's CDR3 is CASSFDRGRDGYTF. The CDR3, as DNA: TGTGCCAGCAGCTTTGACAGGGGGCGCGATGGCTACACCTTC. The full variable domain, rest sourced from reference TRBV7-9 and TRBJ1-2, is DTGVSQNPRHKITKRGQNVTFRCDPISEHNRLYWYRQTLGQGPEFLTYFQNEAQLEKSRLLSDRFSAERPKGSFSTLEIQRTEQGDSAMYLCASSFDRGRDGYTFGSGTRLTVV.

V gene TRBV19 combines with J gene TRBJ1-3; 8 nucleotides agree with TRBD1. This CDR3 is built from 14 residues. The junction had 3 bases not matched to a gene; V was cut back by 3 bases and J by 5 bases. Germline-derived CDR1 and CDR2 are LNHDA and SQIVND (reference sequence). This chain's CDR3 is CASSMGQVRNTIYF. CDR3 bases: TGTGCCAGTAGTATGGGACAGGTTAGAAACACCATATATTTT. The whole variable domain, remainder taken from reference TRBV19 and TRBJ1-3, is DGGITQSPKYLFRKEGQNVTLSCEQNLNHDAMYWYRQDPGQGLRLIYYSQIVNDFQKGDIAEGYSVSREKKESFPLTVTSAQKNPTAFYLCASSMGQVRNTIYFGEGSWLTVV.

This chain joins TRBV3-1 (or the pseudogene TRBV3-2) and TRBJ1-2; TRBD1 might be the D (5 bases). Germline V gives CDR1 LGHDT, CDR2 YNNKEL (reference sequence). This CDR3 is 14 amino acids long. Trimming left V 0 bases short and J 6 bases short, with 11 bases between. CDR3 loop: CASSQEGVGNGYTF. The CDR3 region has the DNA TGTGCCAGCAGCCAAGAAGGGGTTGGAAATGGCTACACCTTC.

This clone came up once. V and J are TRBV29-1 and TRBJ1-2; maybe TRBD1 (6 bases). CDR1 SQVTM and CDR2 ANQGSEA come from the germline V gene. The CDR3 spans 12 residues. Trimming stripped 2 bases from V and 8 bases from J, with 12 bases between. CDR3 coding DNA: TGCAGCGTTGAAAGGGGGAATGAGGGCTACACCTTC. Translating it yields CSVERGNEGYTF.

The J gene is TRBJ2-5, the V gene TRBV27; 7 bases agree with TRBD1. Per germline, CDR1 MNHEY and CDR2 SMNVEV (reference sequence). V was clipped by 6 bases and J by 7 bases; unmatched bases: 8. The CDR3 covers 13 residues. The CDR3 DNA reads as TGTGCCAGCAGGCCCACAGGGGTAGGGACCCAGTACTTC. This encodes CASRPTGVGTQYF.